The 21 T cell receptor beta chains presented below share a single source sample, sequenced in a study of OX40 agonist ivuxolimab in advanced cancers. This table comes from immunoSEQ multiplex PCR, and its TCRdb copy is limited to in-frame clones, with some not included. The sample lists tens of thousands of clones; 88% were seen once. This material consisted of CD4+ or CD8+ T cells sorted from blood, taken in a trial of the OX40 agonist ivuxolimab. These TCRs come from an adult with an advanced solid tumor such as melanoma, head and neck, liver or kidney cancer.

This chain joins TRBV5-6 and TRBJ1-3; D gene uncertain. The germline V gene encodes CDR1 SGHDT and CDR2 YYEEEE. The CDR3 length is 14 residues. The germline V and J ends were trimmed by 2 bases and 0 bases, with 6 bases remaining between them. CDR3 sequence reads: CASSFTYSGNTIYF. The CDR3 coding sequence is TGTGCCAGCAGCTTTACTTACTCTGGAAACACCATATATTTT. Complete variable domain (other parts from reference TRBV5-6 and TRBJ1-3): DAGVTQSPTHLIKTRGQQVTLRCSPKSGHDTVSWYQQALGQGPQFIFQYYEEEERQRGNFPDRFSGHQFPNYSSELNVNALLLGDSALYLCASSFTYSGNTIYFGEGSWLTVV.

This chain joins TRBV19 and TRBJ2-5; TRBD1 matches 8 bases. CDR1 and CDR2 (germline): LNHDA, SQIVND (reference sequence). V trimming: 8 bases; J trimming: 1 base; junction bases outside the gene matches: 3. The CDR3 is 13 amino acids. Here the CDR3 reads CASRGQGQETQYF. The CDR3 nucleotides read TGTGCCAGTCGAGGACAGGGCCAAGAGACCCAGTACTTC.

This clone appeared a single time. V and J are TRBV5-4 and TRBJ2-2; D unresolved. V was clipped by 3 bases and J by 0 bases, with 3 bases between them. This CDR3 contains 13 residues. In germline, CDR1 is SGHNT, CDR2 YYREEE (reference sequence). The CDR3, as DNA: TGTGCCAGCAGCTCCGCGAACACCGGGGAGCTGTTTTTT. Residues: CASSSANTGELFF.

CDR3 sequence reads: CASRRTGDDGYTF. In DNA, the CDR3 is TGTGCCAGCAGAAGGACAGGGGATGATGGCTACACCTTC. This rearrangement joins TRBV27 to TRBJ1-2; TRBD1 agrees at 9 bases. The trim removed 6 bases at V and 6 bases at J, leaving 5 bases unmatched. The CDR3 spans 13 residues. Germline lookup yields CDR1 MNHEY and CDR2 SMNVEV (reference sequence).

This clone was seen a handful of times. The V call is TRBV28, the J call TRBJ1-2; maybe TRBD1 (5 bases). Trimming removed 6 bases at V and 8 bases at J, with 19 bases between. Germline CDR1 is MDHEN and CDR2 is SYDVKM. The CDR3 loop spans 14 amino acids. The CDR3 DNA reads TGTGCCAGCAGCTCCGGGGACCGTCGTTCGGGCTACACCTTC. The encoded protein is CASSSGDRRSGYTF.

The gene calls are TRBV10-3 and TRBJ1-2, with a tentative D call TRBD1 (5 bases). The CDR3 consists of 13 residues. V was trimmed by 6 bases and J by 10 bases, leaving 18 bases between them. Germline lookup yields CDR1 ENHRY and CDR2 SYGVKD. In DNA, the CDR3 is TGTGCCATCAGGGGGCCGGGGCTGCCTGACTACACCTTC. It codes for CAIRGPGLPDYTF.

The chain links TRBV5-6 to TRBJ1-6, with D possibly being TRBD1 (6 bases). Trimming took off 0 bases at V and 7 bases at J, with 11 bases between the two ends. Per the germline V gene, CDR1 is SGHDT and CDR2 is YYEEEE. The CDR3 sequence is 15 residues long. CDR3 DNA: TGTGCCAGCAGCTTGGGGCAGGGGCTAAATTCACCCCTCCACTTT. It specifies CASSLGQGLNSPLHF.

This clone was recorded only once. The V gene is TRBV6-1, the J gene TRBJ1-1; TRBD1 might be the D (5 bases). Germline V lookup: CDR1 MNHNS, CDR2 SASEGT. Between the trimmed V and J ends, which lost 7 bases and 5 bases, there was a span of 11 bases. The CDR3 contains 12 residues. The chain's CDR3 is CASKRGATEAFF. The DNA of the CDR3 is TGTGCCAGCAAGCGAGGGGCGACTGAAGCTTTCTTT.

The CDR3, as DNA: TGTGCCAGCAGTCCCCGTGGGCCGCTTTCCTACGAGCAGTACTTC. It translates to CASSPRGPLSYEQYF. This sequence joins TRBV27 and TRBJ2-7; D gene ambiguous. The CDR3 has 15 residues. V was pared by 5 bases and J by 1 base, with 15 bases between. Germline CDR1 MNHEY, CDR2 SMNVEV (reference sequence).

This chain connects TRBV29-1 to TRBJ2-1; D gene ambiguous. In germline, CDR1 is SQVTM, CDR2 ANQGSEA. The CDR3 consists of 11 residues. V dropped 6 bases and J dropped 3 bases, with 6 bases sitting between them. CDR3: CSVDHYNEQFF. The DNA of the CDR3 is TGCAGCGTAGACCACTACAATGAGCAGTTCTTC.

The chain uses TRBV6-5 and TRBJ1-2; 7 positions match TRBD1. The CDR3 covers 14 residues. V was clipped by 2 bases and J by 5 bases; unmatched bases: 5. Germline-derived CDR1 and CDR2 are MNHEY and SVGAGI. CDR3 nucleotide sequence: TGTGCCAGCAGTTACGTAAAACAGGGGTATGGCTACACCTTC. Protein sequence: CASSYVKQGYGYTF.

V usage is TRBV6-4 and J usage is TRBJ2-1; 7 bases fit TRBD2. V shed 6 bases and J 7 bases; nucleotides not matched to a gene: 6. In germline, CDR1 is MRHNA, CDR2 SNTAGT. The CDR3 consists of 13 residues. The CDR3 here is CASSRDYENEQFF. The DNA for the CDR3 is TGTGCCAGCAGCCGGGACTACGAGAATGAGCAGTTCTTC.

This chain connects TRBV5-1 to TRBJ2-7; TRBD1 matches 10 bases. V gave up 2 bases and J gave up 1 base; unmatched junction bases: 12. The CDR3 runs to 18 residues. From germline, CDR1 is SGHRS and CDR2 YFSETQ. The CDR3 protein is CASSFFILGQGTSYEQYF. The CDR3 coding sequence is TGCGCCAGCAGCTTTTTCATATTGGGACAGGGGACTTCCTACGAGCAGTACTTC.

The genes are TRBV5-4 and TRBJ2-5; 9 nucleotides align to TRBD2. Trimming removed 4 bases from V and 0 bases from J; junction bases left unmatched: 13. The germline CDR1 and CDR2 sequences are SGHNT and YYREEE (reference sequence). The CDR3 has 18 residues. The CDR3: CASSPGGSGGIHQETQYF. CDR3 nucleotides: TGTGCCAGCAGCCCTGGAGGTAGCGGGGGAATTCACCAAGAGACCCAGTACTTC.

This rearrangement joins TRBV2 to TRBJ1-3, with a weak D call TRBD1 (5 bases). V gave up 2 bases and J gave up 1 base, with 9 bases separating them. CDR3 length equals 15 residues. Germline CDR1 and CDR2: SNHLY and FYNNEI. CDR3 sequence: CASSERQRSGNTIYF. For the CDR3, the DNA is TGTGCCAGCAGTGAAAGACAGAGATCTGGAAACACCATATATTTT.

The chain employs TRBV4-1 and TRBJ2-6; D is undetermined. Trimming removed 1 base at V and 0 bases at J, with 4 bases between. Germline V gives CDR1 MGHRA, CDR2 YSYEKL. The CDR3 is made up of 15 amino acids. The CDR3: CASSQGDSGANVLTF. In nucleotides, the CDR3 is TGCGCCAGCAGCCAAGGGGACTCTGGGGCCAACGTCCTGACTTTC.

This rearrangement joins TRBV7-9 to TRBJ1-3, with TRBD1 identical over 8 bases. The CDR3 is 16 residues long. The V and J ends lost 6 bases and 0 bases, in that order; junction bases with no gene match: 7. Per germline, CDR1 SEHNR and CDR2 FQNEAQ (reference sequence). CDR3 nucleotide sequence: TGTGCCAGCAGAGGACAGGGCCTAACCTCTGGAAACACCATATATTTT. Its protein is CASRGQGLTSGNTIYF. The variable domain in full, with the rest retrieved from reference TRBV7-9 and TRBJ1-3, is DTGVSQNPRHKITKRGQNVTFRCDPISEHNRLYWYRQTLGQGPEFLTYFQNEAQLEKSRLLSDRFSAERPKGSFSTLEIQRTEQGDSAMYLCASRGQGLTSGNTIYFGEGSWLTVV.

The chain combines TRBV28 with TRBJ1-5; 8 bases match TRBD1. The germline CDR1 and CDR2 sequences are MDHEN and SYDVKM. Trimming removed 6 bases from V and 1 base from J; junction bases left unmatched: 8. This CDR3 comprises 16 residues. CDR3 sequence reads: CASRPGQGRSNQPQHF. CDR3 DNA: TGTGCCAGCAGGCCCGGACAGGGACGGAGCAATCAGCCCCAGCATTTT.

V usage is TRBV27 and J usage is TRBJ2-3, with no clear D. Per germline, CDR1 MNHEY and CDR2 SMNVEV (reference sequence). This CDR3 has 12 residues. The germline V and J ends were trimmed by 5 bases and 6 bases, with 9 bases remaining between them. The CDR3 nucleotides are TGTGCCAGCAGTACCCCCAGGGATACGCAGTATTTT. Its protein is CASSTPRDTQYF.

This clone appeared a few times. The identical CDR3 is also encoded by other nucleotide sequences in the sample. The chain couples TRBV5-6 to TRBJ1-2, with D possibly TRBD1 on 5 matching bases. Trimming cost V 4 bases and J 2 bases, with 9 bases left between them. CDR1 and CDR2 from the germline V gene are SGHDT and YYEEEE. The CDR3 is 13 amino acids. CDR3 amino acids: CASSLGANYGYTF. CDR3 bases: TGTGCCAGCAGCCTTGGGGCGAACTATGGCTACACCTTC.

The CDR3 sequence: CASSPGASTDTQYF. The CDR3, as DNA: TGCGCCAGCAGCCCCGGGGCAAGCACAGATACGCAGTATTTT. This chain joins TRBV5-1 and TRBJ2-3, with D tentatively TRBD1 or TRBD2 (5 bases each). The ends were cut back, 4 bases at V and 0 bases at J, with 9 bases in the middle. From germline, CDR1 is SGHRS and CDR2 YFSETQ. The CDR3 is made up of 14 amino acids.